This entry concerns a single T cell receptor beta chain. The antigen remains undetermined. In the same sample, other DNA sequences code for this CDR3. This sample stems from a study of cytomegalovirus exposure and HLA in healthy donors. Study in general: The early release's HLA-typed donors yielded 80 million to 95 million unique TCRs. Of 300 to 500 genotyped donors, more than 70% clustered with self-reported Caucasian donors. Study-wide findings and caveats: At a 0.05 false discovery rate, a later analysis found around 15,000 TCR beta sequences to be associated with HLA alleles.

V trimming: 5 bases; J trimming: 8 bases; junction bases outside the gene matches: 4. The CDR3 extends over 12 amino acids. Germline V gene lookup returns CDR1 SGHVS and CDR2 FQNEAQ. Primers for the PCR totalled 60 Vbeta and 13 Jbeta. TCRdb's table, derived via immunoSEQ multiplex PCR, lists solely in-frame clones and lacks some. This table has approximately 86,000 clones, roughly 85% appearing once. The sample taken for sequencing was PBMCs. The TCR comes from a man aged 40-49 years in good health and CMV-seropositive. V gene TRBV7-8 combines with J gene TRBJ1-1; 8 nucleotides align to TRBD1. This CDR3 reads CASSPRQGEAFF. In DNA form, the CDR3 reads TGTGCCAGCAGCCCGCGACAGGGGGAAGCTTTCTTT.